Each of the 15 T cell receptor beta chains below was sequenced from the same sample in a study of T cells in Graves' hyperthyroidism and ophthalmopathy. RNA transcripts served as the template for amplifying TCR beta CDR3 regions. HTBI primers were the set used in a first-round RT-PCR of the TCR CDR3. Each CDR3 protein gets one entry after TCRdb re-called the multiplex PCR reads with MiXCR. The repertoire has 560,000 or so distinct CDR3 sequences, approximately 20% of them found once; the top ten carry 40% to 50%. The sample consisted of blood. These receptors all stem from a man in his forties or fifties with Graves' ophthalmopathy.

In its sample, this clonotype was seen many times. This chain links TRBV7-2 with TRBJ1-6; D ambiguous. Germline assignment: CDR1 SGHTA and CDR2 FQGNSA. The CDR3 consists of 16 residues. V dropped 1 base and J dropped 0 bases, with 7 bases sitting between them. DNA for the CDR3: TGTGCCAGCAGCTTAGATAGGAGCTCCTATAATTCACCCCTCCACTTT. Encoded protein: CASSLDRSSYNSPLHF.

This clonotype was picked up many times. This chain uses TRBV4-1 with TRBJ2-2; no firm D call. The V gene's germline CDR1 is MGHRA and CDR2 YSYEKL. This CDR3 has 15 residues. The germline V and J ends were trimmed by 2 bases and 2 bases, with 9 bases remaining between them. The CDR3 bases are TGCGCCAGCAGCCAACGGCAGATTAACACCGGGGAGCTGTTTTTT. Its translation is CASSQRQINTGELFF.

The chain joins TRBV19 to TRBJ2-1, with a possible D match to TRBD2 (5 bases). CDR3 length equals 13 residues. V lost 3 bases and J 9 bases, leaving 12 bases between the germline ends. CDR1 and CDR2 (germline): LNHDA, SQIVND (reference sequence). Written as DNA, the CDR3 is TGTGCCAGTAGTATCGGGCTAGCATTTGAGCAGTTCTTC. Protein: CASSIGLAFEQFF.

There are many counts of this clonotype. This sequence joins TRBV2 and TRBJ1-1; D unresolved. The CDR3 has 15 amino acids. CDR1 SNHLY and CDR2 FYNNEI come from the germline V gene. Trimming took 8 bases from V and 7 from J, leaving 23 bases between them. The CDR3 spells CASARNSAPALEAFF. CDR3 sequence (DNA): TGTGCCAGCGCCCGAAATTCGGCGCCCGCTCTTGAAGCTTTCTTT.

This clonotype has only a few counts. This chain uses TRBV29-1 with TRBJ2-3, with 7 bases identical to TRBD1. CDR1 and CDR2 (germline): SQVTM, ANQGSEA. The V segment lost 6 bases and the J segment 4 bases; nucleotides outside the gene matches: 4. The CDR3 extends over 12 amino acids. CDR3 DNA sequence: TGCAGCGTGGAAACAGGGGCAGATACGCAGTATTTT. This translates into CSVETGADTQYF.

V usage is TRBV12-3 or TRBV12-4 and J usage is TRBJ2-1, with 12 bases aligning to TRBD2. Trimming cost V 7 bases and J 3 bases; bases outside gene matches: 7. The CDR3 has 16 residues. CDR3 coding DNA: TGTGCCAGCACCCCGACTAGCGGGGGTGTCTACAATGAGCAGTTCTTC. Its translation: CASTPTSGGVYNEQFF.

This clonotype was picked up a small number of times. The chain links TRBV7-8 to TRBJ1-2; 8 bases are a match to TRBD1. The junction had 5 bases not matched to a gene; V was cut back by 5 bases and J by 3 bases. Germline lookup yields CDR1 SGHVS and CDR2 FQNEAQ. This CDR3 spans 14 amino acids. The DNA for the CDR3 is TGTGCCAGCAGCGCAGACAGGGGCGACTATGGCTACACCTTC. Translating it yields CASSADRGDYGYTF.

This clonotype came up many times. The chain has TRBV15 and TRBJ2-7; D possibly corresponds to TRBD1 (5 bases). V shed 5 bases and J shed 2 bases, with 13 bases lying between them. Germline CDR1 is LNHNV and CDR2 is YYDKDF (reference sequence). CDR3 length: 14 amino acids. CDR3 in amino acids: CATSLQVRPYEQYF. CDR3 nucleotides: TGTGCCACCAGCTTACAGGTCCGGCCCTACGAGCAGTACTTC.

The chain employs TRBV5-1 and TRBJ1-2; 10 bases agree with TRBD1. The CDR3 extends over 15 amino acids. Trimming cost V 2 bases and J 8 bases; bases outside gene matches: 9. Germline CDR1 and CDR2: SGHRS and YFSETQ. For the CDR3, the DNA is TGCGCCAGCAGCTTAGACAGGGGGCCTGGGGACGGCTACACCTTC. This sequence encodes CASSLDRGPGDGYTF.

In its sample, this clonotype was seen many times. The chain links TRBV7-3 to TRBJ1-1, with D possibly TRBD1 on 5 matching bases. The V end lost 2 bases, the J end lost 4 bases, and 11 bases lay between the germline ends. Germline V gene data show CDR1 as SGHTA and CDR2 as FQGTGA. There are 14 residues in the CDR3. CDR3 nucleotide sequence: TGTGCCAGCAGCTTATTGGGTGGGGGCACTGAAGCTTTCTTT. Residues: CASSLLGGGTEAFF. Variable domain in full (rest from reference TRBV7-3 and TRBJ1-1): GAGVSQTPSNKVTEKGKYVELRCDPISGHTALYWYRQSLGQGPEFLIYFQGTGAADDSGLPNDRFFAVRPEGSVSTLKIQRTERGDSAVYLCASSLLGGGTEAFFGQGTRLTVV.

J is TRBJ2-7 and V is TRBV9, with D uncertain. The CDR3 spans 16 residues. The V gene lost 0 bases and the J gene lost 3 bases, with 16 bases spanning the gap. CDR1 is SGDLS and CDR2 is YYNGEE in the germline V gene. CDR3 sequence reads: CASSVGPNAQVYEQYF. The CDR3, as DNA: TGTGCCAGCAGCGTAGGACCGAACGCGCAGGTCTACGAGCAGTACTTC.

This clonotype showed up many times. CDR3 DNA sequence: TGCGCCAGCCGGTTGACTAGCGGGCGCTCCTACGAGCAGTACTTC. Translated: CASRLTSGRSYEQYF. The V call is TRBV5-1, the J call TRBJ2-7, with 10 bases matching TRBD2. Germline V gene data show CDR1 as SGHRS and CDR2 as YFSETQ. The CDR3 sequence is 15 residues long. Losses at the gene ends were 7 bases for V and 0 bases for J; bases not matched to a gene: 7.

This clonotype has just a few counts. V is TRBV28 and J is TRBJ1-5; tentative D call: TRBD1 (6 bases). CDR3 length: 15 residues. The V gene's germline CDR1 is MDHEN and CDR2 SYDVKM. Trimming left V 7 bases short and J 5 bases short, with 18 bases between. The CDR3: CASTLGGARYQPQHF. Here the CDR3 DNA reads TGTGCCAGCACTCTTGGGGGGGCGCGGTATCAGCCCCAGCATTTT.

The V gene is TRBV18, the J gene TRBJ1-4; TRBD1 matches at 8 bases. This CDR3 has 15 amino acids. Germline V gene sequence: CDR1 KGHSH, CDR2 LQKENI. V shed 0 bases and J 10 bases; nucleotides not matched to a gene: 7. CDR3 region: CASSPPGQVSGKLFF. DNA for the CDR3: TGTGCCAGCTCACCACCGGGACAGGTCTCAGGAAAACTGTTTTTT.

There are a few counts of this clonotype. The V gene is TRBV7-6, the J gene TRBJ1-1; D gene unclear. The CDR3 consists of 14 residues. V was trimmed by 1 base and J by 3 bases, leaving 9 bases between them. Looked up from germline, CDR1 is SGHVS and CDR2 is FNYEAQ. This chain's CDR3 is CASSLGPDYTEAFF. The CDR3 DNA reads TGTGCCAGCAGCTTAGGTCCCGATTACACTGAAGCTTTCTTT.